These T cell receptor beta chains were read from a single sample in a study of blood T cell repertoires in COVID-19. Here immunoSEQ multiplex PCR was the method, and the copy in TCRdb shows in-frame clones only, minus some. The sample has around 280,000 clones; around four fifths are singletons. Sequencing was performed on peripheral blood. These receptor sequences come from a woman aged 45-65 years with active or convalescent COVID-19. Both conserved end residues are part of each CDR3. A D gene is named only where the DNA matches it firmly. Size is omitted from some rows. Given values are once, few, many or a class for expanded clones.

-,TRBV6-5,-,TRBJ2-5,CASRLGGGETQYF,TGTGCCAGCAGGCTGGGAGGAGGAGAGACCCAGTACTTC
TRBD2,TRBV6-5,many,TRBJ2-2,CASSYGPSGTGELFF,TGTGCCAGCAGTTACGGACCTAGCGGCACCGGGGAGCTGTTTTTT
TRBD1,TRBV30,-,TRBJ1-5,CAWSGSGGEQPQHF,TGTGCCTGGAGTGGTTCAGGGGGCGAGCAGCCCCAGCATTTT
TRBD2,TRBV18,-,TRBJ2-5,CASSSTSGQETQYF,TGTGCCAGCTCGTCGACTAGCGGACAAGAGACCCAGTACTTC
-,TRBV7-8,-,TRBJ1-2,CASSLARDSRRYGYTF,TGTGCCAGCAGCTTAGCGCGGGATTCCAGGAGGTATGGCTACACCTTC
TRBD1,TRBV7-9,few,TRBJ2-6,CASSFLPGQDRSGANVLTF,TGTGCCAGCAGCTTCCTACCGGGACAGGACCGCTCTGGGGCCAACGTCCTGACTTTC
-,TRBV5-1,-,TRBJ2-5,CASSSGRATAEETQYF,TGCGCCAGCAGCTCGGGCAGGGCGACAGCAGAAGAGACCCAGTACTTC
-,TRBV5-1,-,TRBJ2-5,CASSLSPGTRQTQYF,TGCGCCAGCAGCTTGAGTCCCGGGACACGACAGACCCAGTACTTC
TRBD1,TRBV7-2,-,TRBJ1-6,CASSQSPGQENSPLHF,TGTGCCAGCAGCCAGAGCCCGGGACAGGAAAATTCACCCCTCCACTTT
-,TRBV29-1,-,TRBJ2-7,CSAKSSYEQYF,TGCAGCGCTAAGAGCTCCTACGAGCAGTACTTC
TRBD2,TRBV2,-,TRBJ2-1,CASRILSGSGNEQFF,TGTGCCAGCAGGATTTTGAGCGGGAGTGGAAATGAGCAGTTCTTC
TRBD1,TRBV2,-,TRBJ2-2,CASGAGTGGAHTGELFF,TGTGCCAGCGGAGCTGGGACAGGGGGCGCGCACACCGGGGAGCTGTTTTTT
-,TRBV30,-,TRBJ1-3,CAWTGSGISYTIYF,TGTGCCTGGACGGGGTCGGGGATCTCTTACACCATATATTTT
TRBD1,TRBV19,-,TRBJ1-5,CASSPRRDSFYQPQHF,TGTGCCAGTAGCCCGCGACGGGACAGCTTTTATCAGCCCCAGCATTTT
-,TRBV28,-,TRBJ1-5,CASSLGQFSIQPQHF,TGTGCCAGCAGTTTAGGACAGTTCTCGATCCAGCCCCAGCATTTT
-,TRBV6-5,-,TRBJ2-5,CASSADRTQETQYF,TGTGCCAGCAGCGCCGACAGGACACAAGAGACCCAGTACTTC
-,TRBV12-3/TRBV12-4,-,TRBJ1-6,CASSVQVDSPLHF,TGTGCCAGCAGTGTCCAGGTCGACTCACCCCTCCACTTT
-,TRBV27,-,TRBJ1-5,CASSNPDQPQHF,TGTGCCAGCAGCAATCCGGATCAGCCCCAGCATTTT
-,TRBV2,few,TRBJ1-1,CALRGGMNTEAFF,TGTGCCCTGAGGGGCGGGATGAACACTGAAGCTTTCTTT
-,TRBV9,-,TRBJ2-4,CASSGEGDIQYF,TGTGCCAGCAGCGGAGAAGGGGACATTCAGTACTTC
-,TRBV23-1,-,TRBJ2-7,CASSQSDQSAQDIAVDFYEQYF,TGCGCCAGCAGTCAATCGGACCAATCGGCTCAAGACATAGCGGTTGACTTCTACGAGCAGTACTTC
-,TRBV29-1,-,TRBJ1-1,CSVVLITEAFF,TGCAGCGTTGTACTCATCACTGAAGCTTTCTTT
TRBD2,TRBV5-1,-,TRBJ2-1,CASSLRLADNEQFF,TGCGCCAGCAGCTTGAGACTAGCGGACAATGAGCAGTTCTTC
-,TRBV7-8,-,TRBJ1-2,CASSLPGNYGYTF,TGTGCCAGCAGCTTACCAGGAAACTATGGCTACACCTTC
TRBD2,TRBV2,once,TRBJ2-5,CASSSLREGETQYF,TGTGCCAGCAGCTCCCTCCGGGAGGGTGAGACCCAGTACTTC
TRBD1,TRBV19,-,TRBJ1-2,CASSSDRGGYGYTF,TGTGCCAGTAGTAGCGACAGGGGCGGCTATGGCTACACCTTC
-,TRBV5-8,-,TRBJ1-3,CASSWEAFSGNTIYF,TGTGCCAGCAGCTGGGAGGCATTCTCTGGAAACACCATATATTTT
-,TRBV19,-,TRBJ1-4,CASSIGYGSNEKLFF,TGTGCCAGTAGTATCGGTTACGGGTCTAATGAAAAACTGTTTTTT
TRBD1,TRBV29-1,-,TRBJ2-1,CSTRTGSSYNEQFF,TGCAGCACTCGGACAGGGAGCTCCTACAATGAGCAGTTCTTC
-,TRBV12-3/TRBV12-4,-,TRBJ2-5,CASSLYTQETQYF,TGTGCCAGCAGTTTGTACACGCAAGAGACCCAGTACTTC
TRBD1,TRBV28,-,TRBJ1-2,CASSLTQGAYGYTF,TGTGCCAGCAGTTTGACACAGGGGGCATATGGCTACACCTTC
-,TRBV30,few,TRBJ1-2,CACGRASNYGYTF,TGTGCCTGTGGCAGGGCTTCTAACTATGGCTACACCTTC
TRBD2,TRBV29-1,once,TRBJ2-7,CSVEGRTSGTFYEQYF,TGCAGCGTTGAAGGTCGGACTAGCGGGACTTTCTACGAGCAGTACTTC
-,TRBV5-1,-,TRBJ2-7,CASSGRGPYEQYF,TGCGCCAGCAGCGGGCGGGGCCCCTACGAGCAGTACTTC
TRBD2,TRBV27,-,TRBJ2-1,CASSTPGLAGYNEQFF,TGTGCCAGCAGTACCCCGGGACTAGCGGGGTACAATGAGCAGTTCTTC
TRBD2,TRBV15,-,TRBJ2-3,CATRRLAVADTQYF,TGTGCCACCAGGCGACTAGCGGTAGCCGATACGCAGTATTTT
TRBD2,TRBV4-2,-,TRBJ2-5,CASSQMASGSSETQYF,TGTGCCAGCAGCCAAATGGCTAGCGGGAGTAGCGAGACCCAGTACTTC
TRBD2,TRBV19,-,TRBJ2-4,CASSMMGGTAKNIQYF,TGTGCCAGTAGTATGATGGGGGGGACGGCCAAAAACATTCAGTACTTC
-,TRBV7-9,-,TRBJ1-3,CASSFELGNTIYF,TGTGCCAGCAGCTTCGAACTCGGAAACACCATATATTTT
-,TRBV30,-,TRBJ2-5,CAWSNILQETQYF,TGTGCCTGGAGTAACATTCTCCAAGAGACCCAGTACTTC
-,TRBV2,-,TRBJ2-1,CASRSYGSGYYNEQFF,TGTGCCAGCAGATCTTATGGGAGCGGGTACTACAATGAGCAGTTCTTC
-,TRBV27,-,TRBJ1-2,CASSLSGHTYYGYTF,TGTGCCAGCAGTTTATCGGGACACACCTATTATGGCTACACCTTC
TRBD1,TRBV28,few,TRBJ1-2,CASNVDRGYGYTF,TGTGCCAGCAATGTTGACAGGGGCTATGGCTACACCTTC